This T cell receptor beta chain was sequenced for a study of blood T cell repertoires in COVID-19. Study-level background: Italy, Spain and the United States were the sources of the convalescent and acute COVID-19 samples. The analysed material was cDNA or gDNA that came from T cells, B-cell-depleted T cells, or PBMCs.

V lost 5 bases and J lost 13; bases outside the gene matches: 8. The CDR3 is 12 residues long. In the study's own analysis: Estimates of nucleated cell counts were drawn from the amplification of reference gene primers. Assay: immunoSEQ multiplex PCR; the TCRdb copy retains only in-frame clones and omits some. V and J calls and clone size follow that table, whereas D and trimming were derived from the DNA. The table records over 200,000 clones, about four fifths of them present only once. This receptor was obtained from a man aged 45-65 years with active or convalescent COVID-19. The V gene is TRBV12-3 or TRBV12-4, the J gene TRBJ1-5; TRBD1 matches at 7 bases. What was sequenced was peripheral blood. Here the CDR3 reads CASSPLLGQQHF. The CDR3 nucleotides are TGTGCCAGCAGTCCCCTGTTGGGACAGCAGCATTTT.